This is a list of T cell receptor beta chains from one sample in a study of metastatic and nonmetastatic thyroid tumors. Through MiXCR, TCRdb re-clonotyped the PCR reads. This table holds about 45,000 clones, about 4.2% found once. The source material was blood. All receptors come from a female donor with papillary thyroid cancer or a benign thyroid nodule (not recorded which). Some clones in this sample may be carry-over from other donors' samples. Both conserved end residues are part of each CDR3. A D gene is named only where the DNA matches it firmly. Clone size is not always given. Where it is, it says once, few, many or a class for expanded clones.

d_call j_call v_call clone_size cdr3_nt cdr3_aa
TRBD1 TRBJ1-2 TRBV12-3/TRBV12-4 few TGTGCCAGCAGTTCAGGGGGCGCCCACTATGGCTACACCTTC CASSSGGAHYGYTF
TRBD2 TRBJ2-1 TRBV24-1 many TGTGCCACCTCGCCCCCGGGACTAGGGAACAATGAGCAGTTCTTC CATSPPGLGNNEQFF
. TRBJ2-7 TRBV12-3/TRBV12-4 many TGTGCCAGCAATCTGGGGAGCTCCTACGAGCAGTACTTC CASNLGSSYEQYF
TRBD2 TRBJ2-1 TRBV2 many TGTGCCAGCACCCTGGAAGCTAGCGGGAGCTCTTTCTTC CASTLEASGSSFF
TRBD2 TRBJ2-3 TRBV2 . TGTACCAGCAGTGAAGGGGCGGGAGTTATAACAGATACGCAGTATTTT CTSSEGAGVITDTQYF
. TRBJ2-1 TRBV7-9 many TGTGCCAGCAGCTTAGGGAAGGGGGATGAGCAGTTCTTC CASSLGKGDEQFF
. TRBJ1-2 TRBV20-1 many TGCAGTGCTAGAGATTGGGGAGGAGAAGGGACCTATGGCTACACCTTC CSARDWGGEGTYGYTF
. TRBJ2-7 TRBV2 few TGTGCCAGCAGTGCCCAAGGATGGTTCGCATCCACCGAGCAGTACTTC CASSAQGWFASTEQYF
. TRBJ1-2 TRBV9 . TGTGCCAGCAGCCCAACGACCGGCCTCTATGGCTACACCTTC CASSPTTGLYGYTF
. TRBJ1-2 TRBV27 . TGTGCCAGCAGTTTAAATTTCATATTGGGCTACACCTTC CASSLNFILGYTF